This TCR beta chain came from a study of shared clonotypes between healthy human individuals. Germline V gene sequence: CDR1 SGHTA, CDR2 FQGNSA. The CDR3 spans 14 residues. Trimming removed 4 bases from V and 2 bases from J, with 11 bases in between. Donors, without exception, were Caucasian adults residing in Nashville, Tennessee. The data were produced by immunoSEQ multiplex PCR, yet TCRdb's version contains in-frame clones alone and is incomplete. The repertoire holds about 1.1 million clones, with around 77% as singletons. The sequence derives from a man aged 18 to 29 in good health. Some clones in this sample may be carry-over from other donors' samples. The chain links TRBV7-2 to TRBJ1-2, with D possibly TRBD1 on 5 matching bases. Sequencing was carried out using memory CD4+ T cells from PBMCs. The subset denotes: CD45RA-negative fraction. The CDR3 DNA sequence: TGTGCCAGCAGCTCTAGGGGAACCAACTATGGCTACACCTTC. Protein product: CASSSRGTNYGYTF.